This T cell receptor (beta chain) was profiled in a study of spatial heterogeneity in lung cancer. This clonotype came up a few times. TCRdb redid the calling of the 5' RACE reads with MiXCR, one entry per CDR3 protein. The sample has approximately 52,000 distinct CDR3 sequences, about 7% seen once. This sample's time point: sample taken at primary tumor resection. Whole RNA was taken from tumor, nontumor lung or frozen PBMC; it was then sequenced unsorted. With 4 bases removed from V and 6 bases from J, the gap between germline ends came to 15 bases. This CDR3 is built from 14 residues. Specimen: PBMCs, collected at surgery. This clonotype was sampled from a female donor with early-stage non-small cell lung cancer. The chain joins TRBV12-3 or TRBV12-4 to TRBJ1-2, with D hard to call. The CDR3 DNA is TGTGCCAGCAGTTGGGATAGTGGAGGTGATGGCTACACCTTC. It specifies CASSWDSGGDGYTF.